The 30 T cell receptor beta chains below come from one sample, sequenced in a study of post-analysis software for immune sequencing data (dated by TCRdb to between 2014 and 2016). Their recognized antigens are unknown. Receptors were amplified or captured by PCR. TCRdb lists the instrument as Illumina HiSeq 2500. To reduce PCR and sequencing biases, unique molecular identifiers were incorporated into the TCR beta cDNA libraries. TCRdb trimmed the raw reads at Q25, called clones with MiXCR and kept productive beta chains. Entries that share a CDR3 protein sequence are merged under the most common genes and DNA. The sample contains hundreds of thousands of distinct CDR3 sequences, 30% of them found a single time. The ten largest clones capture around 0.56% of the sample. What the study reported, not specific to this receptor: Significantly higher frequencies in patients than in controls were found for several TRBV segments, including TRBV5-6, TRBV5-1 and TRBV20-1.

Material for sequencing was blood. These receptors originate from a girl aged 5-17 years with multiple sclerosis.

At least ten counts were recorded for this clonotype. The genes are TRBV6-6 and TRBJ1-5; no reliable D call. V was clipped by 5 bases and J by 5 bases, with 16 bases between them. Germline V gene data show CDR1 as MNHNY and CDR2 as SVGAGI (reference sequence). The CDR3 is made up of 15 amino acids. In nucleotides, the CDR3 is TGTGCCAGCAGTCCTCGGGTAGGGATGGATCAGCCCCAGCATTTT. This codes for CASSPRVGMDQPQHF.

At least ten counts were recorded for this clonotype. The rearrangement links TRBV6-5 to TRBJ2-1; TRBD1 is a possible D gene (6 bases). From germline, CDR1 is MNHEY and CDR2 SVGAGI. Trimming removed 2 bases from V and 2 bases from J, with 13 bases in between. The CDR3 is made up of 16 amino acids. The CDR3 loop reads CASSYQGRGPYNEQFF. CDR3 nucleotides: TGTGCCAGCAGTTACCAAGGCAGGGGCCCCTACAATGAGCAGTTCTTC.

This clonotype was observed a handful of times. The V and J genes are TRBV4-3 and TRBJ2-7, with a possible D match to TRBD2 (7 bases). Trimming took off 4 bases at V and 4 bases at J, with 17 bases between the two ends. Germline V gene sequence: CDR1 LGHNA, CDR2 YSLEER. CDR3 length: 15 residues. CDR3 amino acids: CASSPTWGGRYEQYF. The CDR3 region has the DNA TGCGCCAGCAGCCCCACATGGGGGGGCAGGTACGAGCAGTACTTC.

This clonotype was seen a single time. A read error may account for a junction end that differs from germline. The V and J genes are TRBV7-2 and TRBJ2-1; TRBD2 agrees at 9 bases. Looked up from germline, CDR1 is SGHTA and CDR2 is FQGNSA. The CDR3 extends over 15 amino acids. DNA of the CDR3: TGTGCCAGCAGCCTAGCTAGCGGGAATCTCTATGAGCAGTTCTTC. It encodes CASSLASGNLYEQFF.

The rearrangement links TRBV6-1 to TRBJ2-7, with TRBD2 matching 15 bases. The CDR3 length is 17 residues. Germline values: CDR1 MNHNS, CDR2 SASEGT. Trimming cost V 10 bases and J 4 bases; bases outside gene matches: 14. CDR3 loop: CATGGLAGGHRGYEQYF. DNA for the CDR3: TGTGCCACTGGGGGACTAGCGGGGGGCCACCGTGGTTACGAGCAGTACTTC.

The CDR3 spells CAIRDGGGRHTEAFF. In DNA, the CDR3 is TGTGCCATCAGGGACGGGGGAGGAAGGCACACTGAAGCTTTCTTT. The V gene is TRBV10-3, the J gene TRBJ1-1; TRBD1 might be the D (5 bases). CDR1 and CDR2 from the germline V gene are ENHRY and SYGVKD. The length of the CDR3 is 15 residues. Trimming removed 6 bases from V and 3 bases from J, with 17 bases in between.

J is TRBJ1-1 and V is TRBV9; D is unclear. Trimming left V 3 bases short and J 0 bases short, with 12 bases between. Germline V gene lookup returns CDR1 SGDLS and CDR2 YYNGEE. The CDR3 has 15 residues. The CDR3 reads CASSATLNMNTEAFF. The CDR3 DNA reads as TGTGCCAGCAGCGCGACGTTAAACATGAACACTGAAGCTTTCTTT.

The genes are TRBV5-1 and TRBJ2-1, with D maybe TRBD1 (6 bases). Germline assignment: CDR1 SGHRS and CDR2 YFSETQ. Trimming took off 0 bases at V and 3 bases at J, with 10 bases between the two ends. The CDR3 is 15 amino acids. CDR3 sequence reads: CASSLALGGYNEQFF. The CDR3 region has the DNA TGCGCCAGCAGCTTGGCACTAGGGGGCTACAATGAGCAGTTCTTC.

This clonotype was picked up many times. The chain joins TRBV6-2 or TRBV6-3 to TRBJ2-7, with 9 bases lining up with TRBD2. The V gene's germline CDR1 is MNHEY and CDR2 SVGEGT. After removal of 6 bases from V and 3 bases from J, the junction contained 9 bases not matched to a gene. The CDR3 sequence is 15 residues long. In DNA form, the CDR3 reads TGTGCCAGCAGCTCCGCCGGGACTAGCAACTACGAGCAGTACTTC. Translated: CASSSAGTSNYEQYF.

This clonotype was detected only a few times. The chain carries TRBV20-1 and TRBJ2-6, with D hard to call. This CDR3 has 18 residues. CDR1 DFQATT and CDR2 SNEGSKA come from the germline V gene (reference sequence). Trimming removed 3 bases at V and 0 bases at J, with 18 bases between. The CDR3 loop is CSAREWAVLTSGANVLTF. In DNA, the CDR3 is TGCAGTGCTAGGGAATGGGCAGTCCTTACCTCTGGGGCCAACGTCCTGACTTTC.

This clonotype was seen a handful of times. The chain employs TRBV29-1 and TRBJ2-4; D gene uncertain. The CDR3 length is 13 residues. Trimming shortened V by 4 bases and J by 2 bases, and 9 bases separated the two germline ends. Germline CDR1 and CDR2: SQVTM and ANQGSEA. CDR3 sequence: CSVVVTTKNIQYF. Here the CDR3 DNA reads TGCAGCGTTGTGGTGACAACCAAAAACATTCAGTACTTC. Together with reference TRBV29-1 and TRBJ2-4, the CDR3 gives the full variable domain: SAVISQKPSRDICQRGTSLTIQCQVDSQVTMMFWYRQQPGQSLTLIATANQGSEATYESGFVIDKFPISRPNLTFSTLTVSNMSPEDSSIYLCSVVVTTKNIQYFGAGTRLSVL.

This clonotype was recorded a few times. The chain carries TRBV7-2 and TRBJ1-4, with a weak D call TRBD1 (6 bases). Germline CDR1 SGHTA, CDR2 FQGNSA. There are 14 residues in the CDR3. Trimming took off 5 bases at V and 5 bases at J, with 12 bases between the two ends. In DNA form, the CDR3 reads TGTGCCAGCAGCGCCGGGACACCGAATGAAAAACTGTTTTTT. Protein: CASSAGTPNEKLFF.

CDR3 nucleotide sequence: TGTGCCAGCAGTTACGACGGTAATTCACCCCTCCACTTT. Its protein is CASSYDGNSPLHF. This chain connects TRBV6-5 to TRBJ1-6; D remains ambiguous. CDR1 MNHEY and CDR2 SVGAGI come from the germline V gene. The CDR3 consists of 13 residues. V was cut by 2 bases and J by 6 bases, with 5 bases left in between.

This chain joins TRBV6-6 and TRBJ2-7, with D maybe TRBD2 (6 bases). Germline V gene lookup returns CDR1 MNHNY and CDR2 SVGAGI (reference sequence). The V end was cut by 2 bases, the J end by 0 bases, with 8 bases between. The CDR3 has 14 amino acids. CDR3 protein: CASSYAGSSYEQYF. CDR3 sequence (DNA): TGTGCCAGCAGTTACGCGGGGAGCTCCTACGAGCAGTACTTC.

This clonotype was found a few times. V usage is TRBV15 and J usage is TRBJ1-5, with D unresolved. V lost 5 bases to trimming and J lost 6 bases, with 8 bases between them. Germline-derived CDR1 and CDR2 are LNHNV and YYDKDF (reference sequence). The CDR3 contains 12 residues. CDR3 loop: CATSGQFQPQHF. As DNA, the CDR3 is TGTGCCACCAGCGGTCAATTTCAGCCCCAGCATTTT.

V is TRBV5-1 and J is TRBJ2-7; perhaps D is TRBD1 or TRBD2 (6 bases each). V dropped 0 bases and J dropped 4 bases, with 11 bases sitting between them. This CDR3 comprises 14 residues. From germline, CDR1 is SGHRS and CDR2 YFSETQ. The CDR3 here is CASSLAEGEYEQYF. For the CDR3, the DNA is TGCGCCAGCAGCTTGGCGGAGGGGGAATACGAGCAGTACTTC.

This clonotype turned up a few times. This chain joins TRBV20-1 and TRBJ2-3, with D possibly being TRBD2 (5 bases). Germline loops: CDR1 DFQATT, CDR2 SNEGSKA (reference sequence). The V end was cut by 5 bases, the J end by 11 bases, with 20 bases between. CDR3 length: 13 amino acids. Written as DNA, the CDR3 is TGCAGTGCTCCACCGTTGGGGTTCCGGGGGCAGTATTTT. Protein sequence: CSAPPLGFRGQYF.

The chain combines TRBV20-1 with TRBJ2-7; 15 nucleotides match TRBD2. The J call may be incorrect, as the DNA end agrees better with TRBJ2-5. The CDR3 runs 14 residues. The V gene's germline CDR1 is DFQATT and CDR2 SNEGSKA (reference sequence). The CDR3 nucleotides read TGCAGTGCTGGACTAGCGGGAGGGTCTGAGACCCAGTACTTC. Its protein product is CSAGLAGGSETQYF.

This clonotype occurred a few times. The chain links TRBV27 to TRBJ1-5; no reliable D call. V was pared by 3 bases and J by 3 bases, with 9 bases between. CDR1 MNHEY and CDR2 SMNVEV come from the germline V gene (reference sequence). This CDR3 comprises 14 residues. The CDR3 protein is CASSFWATNQPQHF. CDR3 bases: TGTGCCAGCAGTTTCTGGGCCACCAATCAGCCCCAGCATTTT.

The chain uses TRBV27 and TRBJ1-2; 8 bases map to TRBD1. V was clipped by 3 bases and J by 8 bases; unmatched bases: 5. This CDR3 is built from 13 residues. The germline gives CDR1 MNHEY, CDR2 SMNVEV (reference sequence). CDR3 sequence reads: CASSFSTGAGYTF. The CDR3 DNA is TGTGCCAGCAGTTTTTCGACAGGGGCGGGCTACACCTTC.

V usage is TRBV20-1 and J usage is TRBJ1-2; a possible D gene is TRBD1 (6 bases). The CDR3 runs to 15 residues. Trimming stripped 0 bases from V and 4 bases from J, with 15 bases between. Germline V gene data show CDR1 as DFQATT and CDR2 as SNEGSKA (reference sequence). The CDR3: CSARDMAGEFYGYTF. Here the CDR3 DNA reads TGCAGTGCTAGAGATATGGCAGGGGAATTCTATGGCTACACCTTC.

This clonotype has just a few counts. The chain recombines TRBV18 with TRBJ2-7, with 7 bases lining up with TRBD1. CDR3 size: 12 residues. Germline V gene data show CDR1 as KGHSH and CDR2 as LQKENI. The V gene end was trimmed by 8 bases and the J gene end by 6 bases; junction bases not matched to a gene: 7. This CDR3 reads CASSPTGTEQYF. In DNA form, the CDR3 reads TGTGCCAGCAGCCCGACAGGGACCGAGCAGTACTTC.

There are a few counts of this clonotype. The chain couples TRBV7-9 to TRBJ2-4; 11 nucleotides agree with TRBD2. The DNA end lines up better with TRBJ2-7; the J call may be wrong. CDR3 size: 16 residues. Germline CDR1 and CDR2: SEHNR and FQNEAQ (reference sequence). The chain's CDR3 is CASRATTSGNYDEQYF. CDR3 sequence (DNA): TGTGCCAGCAGGGCGACGACTAGCGGGAATTATGACGAGCAGTACTTC.

This sequence joins TRBV6-1 and TRBJ2-3; weak D call: TRBD2 (5 bases). V was cut by 0 bases and J by 4 bases, with 8 bases left in between. Germline values: CDR1 MNHNS, CDR2 SASEGT. The CDR3 sequence is 14 residues long. CDR3 residues: CASSEARLPDTQYF. The CDR3 coding sequence is TGTGCCAGCAGTGAAGCGCGACTACCAGATACGCAGTATTTT.

This clonotype showed up just once. The chain couples TRBV20-1 to TRBJ2-1, with 8 bases lining up with TRBD1. Germline V CDR1 and CDR2: DFQATT, SNEGSKA (reference sequence). V trimming: 0 bases; J trimming: 13 bases; junction bases outside the gene matches: 5. This CDR3 region has 12 residues. The CDR3 is CSARDPGQAQFF. In DNA, the CDR3 is TGCAGTGCTAGAGATCCGGGACAGGCTCAGTTCTTC.

This sequence joins TRBV12-3 or TRBV12-4 and TRBJ2-7, with 7 bases fitting TRBD1. V lost 5 bases to trimming and J lost 6 bases; unmatched junction nucleotides: 13. There are 15 residues in the CDR3. The CDR3 region is CASSAPGTEASEQYF. The CDR3, as DNA: TGTGCCAGCAGTGCTCCCGGGACAGAGGCCAGCGAGCAGTACTTC.

This clonotype was recorded a few times. CDR3 loop: CASSPFSGANVLTF. The DNA of the CDR3 is TGTGCCAGCAGTCCCTTCTCTGGGGCCAACGTCCTGACTTTC. The chain is built from TRBV7-9 and TRBJ2-6; D not certain. Germline V gene lookup returns CDR1 SEHNR and CDR2 FQNEAQ (reference sequence). The V end was cut by 6 bases, the J end by 0 bases, with 6 bases between. The CDR3 loop spans 14 amino acids.

This clonotype was seen a handful of times. V and J are TRBV5-1 and TRBJ2-1; TRBD2 aligns across 10 bases. The length of the CDR3 is 16 residues. J lost 7 bases, V lost 4 bases, and 11 bases had no gene match. The germline gives CDR1 SGHRS, CDR2 YFSETQ. In DNA form, the CDR3 reads TGCGCCAGCAGCACTAGCGGGGATTGGCCGGGGAATGAGCAGTTCTTC. Translation: CASSTSGDWPGNEQFF. The entire variable domain, with the rest obtained from reference TRBV5-1 and TRBJ2-1, is as follows: KAGVTQTPRYLIKTRGQQVTLSCSPISGHRSVSWYQQTPGQGLQFLFEYFSETQRNKGNFPGRFSGRQFSNSRSEMNVSTLELGDSALYLCASSTSGDWPGNEQFFGPGTRLTVL.

A word on this clonotype: The junction and the germline gene differ at one end; a read error may be behind it. This chain uses TRBV7-2 with TRBJ1-5, with D unclear. Germline-derived CDR1 and CDR2 are SGHTA and FQGNSA. This CDR3 comprises 14 residues. This CDR3 is CASSLTPGYQPQHF. CDR3 coding DNA: TGTGCTAGCAGCCTAACCCCAGGTTATCAGCCCCAGCATTTT.

This clonotype was seen more than once but under ten times. The J gene is TRBJ1-2, the V gene TRBV29-1, with 9 bases identical to TRBD1. Germline CDR1 SQVTM, CDR2 ANQGSEA. The CDR3 is 17 amino acids. Trimming at V came to 3 bases and at J to 4 bases, leaving 15 bases not matched to a gene. The CDR3 sequence is CSVDFIGGQGLFYGYTF. Here the CDR3 DNA reads TGCAGCGTTGACTTTATCGGGGGACAGGGCCTTTTCTATGGCTACACCTTC.